This T cell receptor (beta chain) emerged from a study of tumor and adjacent non-tumor tissue in lung cancer. The library came from three nested PCR rounds adapted from ARM-PCR protocols. TCRdb re-analysed the multiplex PCR reads in MiXCR, keeping a single row per CDR3 protein. The data contain about 60,000 distinct CDR3 sequences, over 60% of them seen just once; the ten biggest clones take up roughly 35%. The ends were cut back, 1 base at V and 6 bases at J, with 18 bases in the middle. Germline V gives CDR1 DFQATT, CDR2 SNEGSKA (reference sequence). The CDR3 extends over 16 amino acids. Sample share makes this clonotype medium-sized. The template was RNA from unsorted bulk tissue. The normal lung tissue was taken more than 3 cm from the tumor edge.

Sequences were obtained from distant non-tumor lung tissue. V and J are TRBV20-1 and TRBJ2-2; D might be TRBD1 (7 bases). The receptor's source is a man in his sixties or seventies with non-small cell lung cancer. This CDR3 reads CSARGTGGVRAGELFF. In DNA form, the CDR3 reads TGCAGTGCTAGAGGGACAGGCGGGGTCCGCGCCGGGGAGCTGTTTTTT.